Following are 18 T cell receptor beta chains from one sample sequenced in a study of OX40 agonist ivuxolimab in advanced cancers. Sequencing was performed with immunoSEQ multiplex PCR; in TCRdb, only in-frame clones are kept and a portion is missing. The sample carries roughly 60,000 clones, around 87% recorded once. The sequenced sample was CD4+ or CD8+ T cells sorted from blood, obtained in a trial of the OX40 agonist ivuxolimab. The receptors shown here come from an adult with an advanced solid tumor such as melanoma, head and neck, liver or kidney cancer.

This clone came up once. V gene TRBV11-2 combines with J gene TRBJ1-3, with a possible D match to TRBD1 (5 bases). Trimming removed 5 bases at V and 4 bases at J, with 18 bases between. CDR1 and CDR2 from the germline V gene are SGHAT and FQNNGV. This CDR3 is 16 amino acids long. In DNA form, the CDR3 reads TGTGCCAGCAGCGCCGGCAGGGTTTTATCGGGAAACACCATATATTTT. Encoded protein: CASSAGRVLSGNTIYF.

The chain combines TRBV4-2 with TRBJ2-1, with D tentatively TRBD2 (5 bases). Germline lookup yields CDR1 LGHNA and CDR2 YNFKEQ. V was cut by 0 bases and J by 9 bases, with 9 bases left in between. This CDR3 comprises 13 residues. The CDR3 coding sequence is TGTGCCAGCAGCCAAGAGTTTGCGGGTGAGCAGTTCTTC. Translating gives CASSQEFAGEQFF.

The rearrangement links TRBV2 to TRBJ1-2; D unclear. Germline values: CDR1 SNHLY, CDR2 FYNNEI. Trimming stripped 1 base from V and 8 bases from J, with 11 bases between. The CDR3 runs to 13 residues. The CDR3 nucleotides read TGTGCCAGCAGTGAAGAGTACCGGGGAGGCTACACCTTC. Protein: CASSEEYRGGYTF.

This clone was observed once. The V and J genes are TRBV27 and TRBJ1-5, with TRBD1 identical over 9 bases. Unmatched junction bases numbered 4, after V lost 2 bases and J lost 11 bases. The CDR3 has 13 residues. Germline lookup yields CDR1 MNHEY and CDR2 SMNVEV (reference sequence). CDR3 sequence: CASSLTRDRAQHF. The CDR3 DNA reads as TGTGCCAGCAGTTTAACCCGGGACAGGGCCCAGCATTTT.

The V and J genes are TRBV30 and TRBJ2-1, with a tentative D call TRBD1 (6 bases). The CDR3 consists of 13 residues. Germline V CDR1 and CDR2: GTSNPN, SVGIG (reference sequence). With 3 bases removed from V and 6 bases from J, the gap between germline ends came to 12 bases. The CDR3 region is CAWRQGNGNEQFF. DNA for the CDR3: TGTGCCTGGAGACAGGGAAACGGCAATGAGCAGTTCTTC. The entire variable domain, with the rest obtained from reference TRBV30 and TRBJ2-1, is as follows: SQTIHQWPATLVQPVGSPLSLECTVEGTSNPNLYWYRQAAGRGLQLLFYSVGIGQISSEVPQNLSASRPQDRQFILSSKKLLLSDSGFYLCAWRQGNGNEQFFGPGTRLTVL.

The chain couples TRBV28 to TRBJ2-3; 7 nucleotides align to TRBD2. The germline gives CDR1 MDHEN, CDR2 SYDVKM. The CDR3 runs to 13 residues. V lost 7 bases and J lost 5; bases outside the gene matches: 6. CDR3 coding DNA: TGTGCCAGCAAAGGCTGGGAGGGAGATACGCAGTATTTT. This codes for CASKGWEGDTQYF.

This rearrangement joins TRBV6-1 to TRBJ1-1; D is uncertain. The CDR3 runs to 14 residues. V was pared by 3 bases and J by 12 bases, with 20 bases between. Germline V gene data show CDR1 as MNHNS and CDR2 as SASEGT. The DNA of the CDR3 is TGTGCCAGCAGTGAGGGCTCCCGCCCCTGGGTCCCTTTCTTT. This encodes CASSEGSRPWVPFF.

The chain couples TRBV6-5 to TRBJ1-6, with 7 bases identical to TRBD1. The germline CDR1 and CDR2 sequences are MNHEY and SVGAGI. Trimming cost V 8 bases and J 10 bases; bases outside gene matches: 11. The length of the CDR3 is 14 residues. Written as DNA, the CDR3 is TGTGCCAGCCGGACAGGACAGAAGATCTCACCCCTCCACTTT. Protein sequence: CASRTGQKISPLHF.

The chain joins TRBV29-1 to TRBJ1-2, with a possible D match to TRBD1 (5 bases). Trimming stripped 7 bases from V and 2 bases from J, with 14 bases between. The CDR3 loop spans 13 amino acids. CDR1 SQVTM and CDR2 ANQGSEA come from the germline V gene. CDR3 in DNA: TGCAGCGCTGGCCTGGGGCCAAACTATGGCTACACCTTC. Translation: CSAGLGPNYGYTF. The variable domain in full, with the rest retrieved from reference TRBV29-1 and TRBJ1-2, is SAVISQKPSRDICQRGTSLTIQCQVDSQVTMMFWYRQQPGQSLTLIATANQGSEATYESGFVIDKFPISRPNLTFSTLTVSNMSPEDSSIYLCSAGLGPNYGYTFGSGTRLTVV.

The chain joins TRBV5-4 to TRBJ1-6; the D is unclear. Germline V CDR1 and CDR2: SGHNT, YYREEE (reference sequence). Between the trimmed V and J ends, which lost 2 bases and 0 bases, there was a span of 9 bases. The CDR3 spans 16 residues. The CDR3 nucleotides read TGTGCCAGCAGCTTCGACCCAAGCTCCTATAATTCACCCCTCCACTTT. Residues: CASSFDPSSYNSPLHF.

For this clone: The sample carries other DNA sequences with the same CDR3. V usage is TRBV6-1 and J usage is TRBJ1-5; maybe TRBD1 (5 bases). The CDR3 runs to 13 residues. V was cut by 6 bases and J by 3 bases, with 9 bases left in between. CDR1 and CDR2 (germline): MNHNS, SASEGT. For the CDR3, the DNA is TGTGCCAGCAGACAGGTGAACAATCAGCCCCAGCATTTT. The encoded protein is CASRQVNNQPQHF.

V is TRBV7-9 and J is TRBJ2-2; 7 bases map to TRBD1. The germline CDR1 and CDR2 sequences are SEHNR and FQNEAQ (reference sequence). The CDR3 loop spans 14 amino acids. V gave up 6 bases and J gave up 4 bases; unmatched junction bases: 5. CDR3 nucleotide sequence: TGTGCCAGCAGACCGACAGGGTTCACCGGGGAGCTGTTTTTT. Its protein product is CASRPTGFTGELFF.

V is TRBV28 and J is TRBJ1-4, with D possibly TRBD1 on 6 matching bases. Germline CDR1 MDHEN, CDR2 SYDVKM. The V end was cut by 3 bases, the J end by 8 bases, with 19 bases between. The CDR3 totals 16 residues. Here the CDR3 reads CASSFSRGAGKEKLFF. The DNA of the CDR3 is TGTGCCAGCAGTTTTAGCAGGGGCGCGGGGAAGGAAAAACTGTTTTTT.

DNA for the CDR3: TGTGCCAGCAGTCGTGGGAGGGACTCCTACGAGCAGTACTTC. This codes for CASSRGRDSYEQYF. This chain links TRBV6-5 with TRBJ2-7, with 7 bases aligning to TRBD2. Germline V gives CDR1 MNHEY, CDR2 SVGAGI. V lost 5 bases to trimming and J lost 0 bases; unmatched junction nucleotides: 4. The CDR3 covers 14 residues.

The gene calls are TRBV5-4 and TRBJ1-1; 7 nucleotides agree with TRBD1. Germline lookup yields CDR1 SGHNT and CDR2 YYREEE (reference sequence). This CDR3 has 14 residues. The V and J ends lost 3 bases and 4 bases, in that order; junction bases with no gene match: 6. The CDR3 DNA follows: TGTGCCAGCAGCTACAGGGGCAGGGCCACTGAAGCTTTCTTT. It encodes CASSYRGRATEAFF.

The CDR3 DNA follows: TGCAGCGTTGAACAGGGAACAGATACGCAGTATTTT. It specifies CSVEQGTDTQYF. This chain uses TRBV29-1 with TRBJ2-3; TRBD1 is a possible D gene (5 bases). Trimming took 2 bases from V and 3 from J, leaving 6 bases between them. This CDR3 spans 12 amino acids. The V gene's germline CDR1 is SQVTM and CDR2 ANQGSEA.

V gene TRBV27 combines with J gene TRBJ1-1; D not resolved. Germline values: CDR1 MNHEY, CDR2 SMNVEV (reference sequence). The CDR3 sequence is 12 residues long. Trimming cost V 6 bases and J 4 bases, with 9 bases left between them. CDR3 nucleotides: TGTGCCAGCAGCATGCATGGCACTGAAGCTTTCTTT. Translated, it gives CASSMHGTEAFF.

This clone was detected once. The V and J genes are TRBV15 and TRBJ2-1; D remains ambiguous. CDR3 size: 15 residues. In germline, CDR1 is LNHNV, CDR2 YYDKDF (reference sequence). V shed 3 bases and J shed 0 bases, with 9 bases lying between them. CDR3 loop: CATSSRRRSYNEQFF. The CDR3 bases are TGTGCCACCAGCAGCAGACGTCGCTCCTACAATGAGCAGTTCTTC.